The 25 T cell receptor beta chains below were found in one sample sequenced in a study of blood T cell repertoires in COVID-19. TCRdb keeps only in-frame clones here, not all; method: immunoSEQ multiplex PCR. The data contain approximately 500,000 clones, around nine tenths of them singletons. Sequencing input: peripheral blood. The receptors derive from a woman in her forties or fifties with COVID-19, enrolled during active disease.

This chain joins TRBV6-5 and TRBJ2-1, with D possibly TRBD1 on 5 matching bases. V lost 8 bases to trimming and J lost 5 bases, with 16 bases between them. This CDR3 comprises 14 residues. In germline, CDR1 is MNHEY, CDR2 SVGAGI. Here the CDR3 DNA reads TGTGCCAGCCGAAACCAGCAGGGAAACAATGAGCAGTTCTTC. Translated, it gives CASRNQQGNNEQFF.

The chain carries TRBV18 and TRBJ2-5, with TRBD2 matching over 8 bases. The V gene end was trimmed by 6 bases and the J gene end by 2 bases; junction bases not matched to a gene: 14. Germline V lookup: CDR1 KGHSH, CDR2 LQKENI. This CDR3 is built from 17 residues. The CDR3 spells CASSMDAGGYQQETQYF. CDR3 sequence (DNA): TGTGCCAGCTCTATGGATGCGGGGGGCTATCAACAAGAGACCCAGTACTTC.

This rearrangement joins TRBV24-1 to TRBJ2-3; TRBD1 matches at 7 bases. Germline V gene data show CDR1 as KGHDR and CDR2 as SFDVKD. This CDR3 is built from 16 residues. Unmatched junction bases numbered 10, after V lost 3 bases and J lost 5 bases. The CDR3 DNA follows: TGTGCCACCAGTGATCGACAGGGAAGAAGGGGAGATACGCAGTATTTT. Its protein product is CATSDRQGRRGDTQYF.

The V and J genes are TRBV3-1 (or the pseudogene TRBV3-2) and TRBJ2-3; D not resolved. This CDR3 has 13 amino acids. V was shortened by 2 bases and J by 6 bases, with 9 bases between the two germline ends. Germline-derived CDR1 and CDR2 are LGHDT and YNNKEL (reference sequence). This CDR3 reads CASSQLRRDTQYF. The CDR3 DNA follows: TGTGCCAGCAGCCAACTGAGGCGGGATACGCAGTATTTT.

The chain is built from TRBV27 and TRBJ1-3; 9 positions agree with TRBD1. Trimming took 6 bases from V and 4 from J; bases not matched to a gene: 1. Germline V gene lookup returns CDR1 MNHEY and CDR2 SMNVEV (reference sequence). The CDR3 is 13 residues long. In DNA, the CDR3 is TGTGCCAGCAGGGGACAGGGAGGAAACACCATATATTTT. Amino acid sequence: CASRGQGGNTIYF.

This chain joins TRBV10-3 and TRBJ2-7; weak D call: TRBD1 (6 bases). Trimming stripped 5 bases from V and 6 bases from J, with 17 bases between. The CDR3 consists of 14 residues. Germline V gives CDR1 ENHRY, CDR2 SYGVKD. CDR3 sequence reads: CAISSQGGSVEQYF. The CDR3 nucleotides read TGTGCCATCAGTTCACAGGGTGGATCGGTCGAGCAGTACTTC.

The rearrangement links TRBV19 to TRBJ1-6; D uncertain. Deletions cut 5 bases from V and 7 bases from J, with 6 bases between. CDR1 and CDR2 (germline): LNHDA, SQIVND (reference sequence). CDR3 size: 12 residues. CDR3 in amino acids: CASSSENSPLHF. In nucleotides, the CDR3 is TGTGCCAGTAGTTCTGAGAATTCACCCCTCCACTTT.

Comment on this clone: The sample contains more than one DNA sequence encoding this CDR3. The chain recombines TRBV3-1 (or the pseudogene TRBV3-2) with TRBJ2-7; the D is unclear. From germline, CDR1 is LGHDT and CDR2 YNNKEL (reference sequence). CDR3 length: 12 amino acids. Trimming left V 1 base short and J 6 bases short, with 7 bases between. The CDR3 here is CASSQGRGEQYF. The CDR3 DNA follows: TGTGCCAGCAGCCAAGGTCGAGGCGAGCAGTACTTC.

This clone showed up just once. The rearrangement joins TRBV27 to TRBJ1-3, with D unclear. Germline assignment: CDR1 MNHEY and CDR2 SMNVEV (reference sequence). The CDR3 is made up of 14 amino acids. V was cut by 1 base and J by 4 bases, with 8 bases left in between. The CDR3: CASSLYARGNTIYF. The CDR3 region has the DNA TGTGCCAGCAGTTTATACGCCAGAGGAAACACCATATATTTT.

The chain is built from TRBV30 and TRBJ2-3, with 9 bases aligning to TRBD2. The J segment lost 4 bases and the V segment lost 2 bases, leaving 4 bases of the junction unmatched. The germline CDR1 and CDR2 sequences are GTSNPN and SVGIG (reference sequence). The CDR3 is 14 residues long. The CDR3 nucleotides are TGTGCCTGGAGTTATAGCGGGGGTCCAGATACGCAGTATTTT. Translated: CAWSYSGGPDTQYF. Together with reference TRBV30 and TRBJ2-3, the CDR3 gives the full variable domain: SQTIHQWPATLVQPVGSPLSLECTVEGTSNPNLYWYRQAAGRGLQLLFYSVGIGQISSEVPQNLSASRPQDRQFILSSKKLLLSDSGFYLCAWSYSGGPDTQYFGPGTRLTVL.

The chain carries TRBV18 and TRBJ2-7, with D maybe TRBD2 (6 bases). CDR1 is KGHSH, CDR2 LQKENI, per germline. Trimming shortened V by 3 bases and J by 0 bases, and 9 bases separated the two germline ends. CDR3 length: 14 amino acids. CDR3 region: CASSPAGSSYEQYF. As DNA, the CDR3 is TGTGCCAGCTCACCCGCGGGGAGCTCCTACGAGCAGTACTTC.

The rearrangement joins TRBV5-4 to TRBJ2-2; TRBD1 matches 9 bases. From germline, CDR1 is SGHNT and CDR2 YYREEE (reference sequence). V gave up 4 bases and J gave up 3 bases; unmatched junction bases: 4. This CDR3 has 15 residues. The CDR3 loop is CASSTGQGYTGELFF. The CDR3 nucleotides read TGTGCCAGCAGCACGGGACAGGGTTACACCGGGGAGCTGTTTTTT.

The CDR3 coding sequence is TGTGCCAGCAGTTTAAGGGAACCAGGGGAGACCCAGTACTTC. This sequence encodes CASSLREPGETQYF. The J gene is TRBJ2-5, the V gene TRBV27; a weak D match, TRBD1 (5 bases). The CDR3 length is 14 residues. Germline CDR1 reads MNHEY; CDR2 reads SMNVEV (reference sequence). V lost 2 bases, J lost 5 bases, and 12 bases lay in between.

The rearrangement links TRBV7-9 to TRBJ1-1; possibly TRBD1 for D (6 bases). The ends were cut back, 5 bases at V and 6 bases at J, with 22 bases in the middle. The CDR3 is made up of 16 amino acids. CDR1 SEHNR and CDR2 FQNEAQ come from the germline V gene (reference sequence). CDR3 bases: TGTGCCAGCAGCCCATCCCCGACAGGTCGGAGTTCTGAAGCTTTCTTT. It yields the protein CASSPSPTGRSSEAFF.

The J gene is TRBJ1-2, the V gene TRBV7-9; 11 positions match TRBD1. The trim removed 5 bases at V and 5 bases at J, leaving 13 bases unmatched. CDR1 and CDR2 (germline): SEHNR, FQNEAQ (reference sequence). CDR3 length equals 17 residues. CDR3 nucleotides: TGTGCCAGCAGCCTTCTCGGGACAGGGGGTGGAGGTTATGGCTACACCTTC. Translating it yields CASSLLGTGGGGYGYTF.

The chain joins TRBV9 to TRBJ1-3; TRBD1 might be the D (5 bases). With 0 bases removed from V and 4 bases from J, the gap between germline ends came to 14 bases. The CDR3 contains 16 residues. Germline loops: CDR1 SGDLS, CDR2 YYNGEE. Written as DNA, the CDR3 is TGTGCCAGCAGCGTAGAGGACATGATCACGGGAAACACCATATATTTT. Translation: CASSVEDMITGNTIYF.

This sequence joins TRBV6-6 and TRBJ1-4, with 8 nucleotides matching TRBD1. The V segment lost 6 bases and the J segment 0 bases; nucleotides outside the gene matches: 3. This CDR3 spans 15 amino acids. In germline, CDR1 is MNHNY, CDR2 SVGAGI (reference sequence). The chain's CDR3 is CASRDRAATNEKLFF. In nucleotides, the CDR3 is TGTGCCAGCAGGGACAGGGCCGCAACTAATGAAAAACTGTTTTTT.

The chain carries TRBV9 and TRBJ1-2; 8 bases agree with TRBD1. Germline V gene sequence: CDR1 SGDLS, CDR2 YYNGEE. This CDR3 is 15 amino acids long. Trimming at V came to 2 bases and at J to 6 bases, leaving 9 bases not matched to a gene. The CDR3, as DNA: TGTGCCAGCAGCGTCGAAAACAGGGGGTACAATGGCTACACCTTC. It specifies CASSVENRGYNGYTF.

The J gene is TRBJ2-7, the V gene TRBV5-1, with no clear D. The CDR3 has 11 amino acids. Deletions cut 3 bases from V and 4 bases from J, with 5 bases between. Germline values: CDR1 SGHRS, CDR2 YFSETQ. CDR3: CASSSLYEQYF. In DNA, the CDR3 is TGCGCCAGCAGCTCCCTTTACGAGCAGTACTTC.

The gene calls are TRBV28 and TRBJ2-6; D remains unclear. CDR1 and CDR2 from the germline V gene are MDHEN and SYDVKM. The CDR3 has 15 residues. Trimming left V 0 bases short and J 2 bases short, with 5 bases between. CDR3 residues: CASSLWTTGANVLTF. CDR3 coding DNA: TGTGCCAGCAGTTTATGGACAACTGGGGCCAACGTCCTGACTTTC.

The chain uses TRBV12-3 or TRBV12-4 and TRBJ2-5; perhaps TRBD1 as D (5 bases). The CDR3 consists of 13 residues. Trimming left V 0 bases short and J 7 bases short, with 9 bases between. The CDR3 DNA reads TGTGCCAGCAGTTTAGCGGAAGGGGCGACCCAGTACTTC. Amino acid sequence: CASSLAEGATQYF.

This clone was recorded once. V usage is TRBV11-2 and J usage is TRBJ1-2, with 11 nucleotides matching TRBD1. CDR1 and CDR2 from the germline V gene are SGHAT and FQNNGV. CDR3 length: 15 amino acids. Trimming took 5 bases from V and 3 from J; bases not matched to a gene: 5. The CDR3 protein is CASSPGQGVYYGYTF. The CDR3 region has the DNA TGTGCCAGCAGCCCGGGACAGGGGGTTTACTATGGCTACACCTTC.

This clone was detected only once. The rearrangement links TRBV12-3 or TRBV12-4 to TRBJ2-7; D gene ambiguous. Trimming stripped 3 bases from V and 1 base from J, with 4 bases between. This CDR3 contains 12 residues. Here the CDR3 DNA reads TGTGCCAGCAGTTTTCAATCCTACGAGCAGTACTTC. Translating it yields CASSFQSYEQYF.

This clone was seen more than once but under ten times. The chain is built from TRBV4-1 and TRBJ1-1, with a weak D call TRBD1 (5 bases). This CDR3 is built from 11 residues. Trimming left V 2 bases short and J 7 bases short, with 5 bases between. Germline V gene lookup returns CDR1 MGHRA and CDR2 YSYEKL. The CDR3: CASSQRGEAFF. The CDR3 DNA is TGCGCCAGCAGCCAAAGGGGTGAAGCTTTCTTT.

This chain's CDR3 is CASSLTGGKGSGYTF. As DNA, the CDR3 is TGCGCCAGCAGCTTGACAGGGGGAAAGGGTTCTGGCTACACCTTC. The J gene is TRBJ1-2, the V gene TRBV5-1; 8 nucleotides line up with TRBD1. The V gene's germline CDR1 is SGHRS and CDR2 YFSETQ. Trimming cost V 1 base and J 7 bases; bases outside gene matches: 9. The CDR3 totals 15 residues.